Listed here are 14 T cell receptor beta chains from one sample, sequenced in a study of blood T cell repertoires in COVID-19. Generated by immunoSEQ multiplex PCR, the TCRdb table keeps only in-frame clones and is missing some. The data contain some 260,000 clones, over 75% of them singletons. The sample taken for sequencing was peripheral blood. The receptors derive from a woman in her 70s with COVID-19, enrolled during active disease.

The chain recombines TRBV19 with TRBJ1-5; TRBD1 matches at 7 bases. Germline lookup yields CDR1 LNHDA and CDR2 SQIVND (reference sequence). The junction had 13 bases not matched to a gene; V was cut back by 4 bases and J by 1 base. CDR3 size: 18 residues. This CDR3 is CASSKGYRDSPSNQPQHF. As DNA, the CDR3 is TGTGCCAGTAGTAAGGGCTACCGGGACAGCCCCAGCAATCAGCCCCAGCATTTT.

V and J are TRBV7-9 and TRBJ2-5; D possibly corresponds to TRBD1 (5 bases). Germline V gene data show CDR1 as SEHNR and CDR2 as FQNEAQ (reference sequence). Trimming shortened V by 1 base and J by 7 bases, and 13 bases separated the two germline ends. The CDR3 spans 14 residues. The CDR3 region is CASSLGRQGGTQYF. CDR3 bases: TGTGCCAGCAGCTTAGGAAGGCAGGGTGGGACCCAGTACTTC.

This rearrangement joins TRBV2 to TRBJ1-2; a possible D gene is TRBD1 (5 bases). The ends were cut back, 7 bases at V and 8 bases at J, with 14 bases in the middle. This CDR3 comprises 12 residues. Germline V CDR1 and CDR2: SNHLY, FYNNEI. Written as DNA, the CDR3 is TGTGCCAGCACCCCGGACACGCCGGGCTACACCTTC. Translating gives CASTPDTPGYTF.

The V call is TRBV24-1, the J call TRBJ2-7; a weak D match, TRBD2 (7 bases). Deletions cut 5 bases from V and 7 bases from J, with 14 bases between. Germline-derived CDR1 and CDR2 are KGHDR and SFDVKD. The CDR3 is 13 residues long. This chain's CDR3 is CATSGRGGEEQYF. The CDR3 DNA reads TGTGCCACCAGTGGCCGAGGGGGGGAGGAGCAGTACTTC.

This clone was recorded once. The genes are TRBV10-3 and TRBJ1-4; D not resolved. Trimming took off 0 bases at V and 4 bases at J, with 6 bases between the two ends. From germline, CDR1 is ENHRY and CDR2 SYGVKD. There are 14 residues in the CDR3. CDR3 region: CAISESSDNEKLFF. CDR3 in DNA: TGTGCCATCAGTGAGTCGAGCGATAATGAAAAACTGTTTTTT.

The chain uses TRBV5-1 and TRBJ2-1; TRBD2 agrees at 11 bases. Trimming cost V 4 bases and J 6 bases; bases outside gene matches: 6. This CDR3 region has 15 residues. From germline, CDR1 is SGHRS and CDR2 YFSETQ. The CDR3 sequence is CASSTSGSPGNEQFF. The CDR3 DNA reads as TGCGCCAGCAGCACTAGCGGGAGTCCCGGCAATGAGCAGTTCTTC.

Written as DNA, the CDR3 is TGTGCCAGCAGCTCGCCCTCCGGTCTTGGAGGGTTCAATGAGCAGTTCTTC. Encoded protein: CASSSPSGLGGFNEQFF. The V call is TRBV7-3, the J call TRBJ2-1; maybe TRBD2 (6 bases). V lost 4 bases and J lost 6, with 22 bases in between. From germline, CDR1 is SGHTA and CDR2 FQGTGA. This CDR3 is 17 amino acids long.

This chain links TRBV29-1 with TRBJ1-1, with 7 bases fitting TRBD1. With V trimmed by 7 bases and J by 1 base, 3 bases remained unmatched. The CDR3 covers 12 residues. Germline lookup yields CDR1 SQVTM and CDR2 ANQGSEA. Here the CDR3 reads CSGGQRNTEAFF. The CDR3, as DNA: TGCAGCGGGGGACAGAGGAACACTGAAGCTTTCTTT.

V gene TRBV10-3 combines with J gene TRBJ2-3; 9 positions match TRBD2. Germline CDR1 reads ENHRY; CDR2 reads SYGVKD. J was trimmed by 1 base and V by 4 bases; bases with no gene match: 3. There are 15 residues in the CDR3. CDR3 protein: CAISGERGGTDTQYF. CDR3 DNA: TGTGCCATCAGTGGTGAGCGGGGGGGCACAGATACGCAGTATTTT.

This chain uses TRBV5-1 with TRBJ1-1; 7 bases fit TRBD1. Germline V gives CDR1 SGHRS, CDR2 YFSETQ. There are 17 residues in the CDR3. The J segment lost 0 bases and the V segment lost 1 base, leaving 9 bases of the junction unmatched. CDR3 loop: CASSLSSGTVMNTEAFF. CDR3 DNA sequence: TGCGCCAGCAGCTTGTCGTCCGGGACAGTCATGAACACTGAAGCTTTCTTT.

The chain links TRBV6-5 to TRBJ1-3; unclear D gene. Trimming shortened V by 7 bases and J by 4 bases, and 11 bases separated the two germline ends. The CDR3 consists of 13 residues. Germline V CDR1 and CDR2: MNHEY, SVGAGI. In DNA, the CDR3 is TGTGCCAGCAATGGAGGGAGCGGAAACACCATATATTTT. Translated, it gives CASNGGSGNTIYF.

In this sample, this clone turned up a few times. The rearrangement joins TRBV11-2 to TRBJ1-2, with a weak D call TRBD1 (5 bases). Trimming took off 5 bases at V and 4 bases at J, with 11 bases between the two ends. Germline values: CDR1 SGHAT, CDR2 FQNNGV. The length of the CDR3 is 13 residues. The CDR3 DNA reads TGTGCCAGCAGCCCACAGGAGGGCTATGGCTACACCTTC. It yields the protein CASSPQEGYGYTF. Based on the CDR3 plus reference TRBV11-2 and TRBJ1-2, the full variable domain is EAGVAQSPRYKIIEKRQSVAFWCNPISGHATLYWYQQILGQGPKLLIQFQNNGVVDDSQLPKDRFSAERLKGVDSTLKIQPAKLEDSAVYLCASSPQEGYGYTFGSGTRLTVV.

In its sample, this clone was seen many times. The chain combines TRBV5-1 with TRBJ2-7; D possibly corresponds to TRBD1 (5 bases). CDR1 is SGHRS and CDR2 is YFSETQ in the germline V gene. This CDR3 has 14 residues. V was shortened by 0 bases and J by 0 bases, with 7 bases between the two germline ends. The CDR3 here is CASSLEGSSYEQYF. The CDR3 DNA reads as TGCGCCAGCAGCTTGGAGGGGTCCTCCTACGAGCAGTACTTC.

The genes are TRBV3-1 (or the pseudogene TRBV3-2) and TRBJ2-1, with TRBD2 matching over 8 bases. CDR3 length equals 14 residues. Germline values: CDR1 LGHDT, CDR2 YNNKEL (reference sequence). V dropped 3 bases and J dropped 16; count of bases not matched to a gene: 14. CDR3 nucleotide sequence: TGTGCCAGCAGCCAGCATGGTGTGCGGGAGGATTACTTCTTC. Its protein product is CASSQHGVREDYFF.